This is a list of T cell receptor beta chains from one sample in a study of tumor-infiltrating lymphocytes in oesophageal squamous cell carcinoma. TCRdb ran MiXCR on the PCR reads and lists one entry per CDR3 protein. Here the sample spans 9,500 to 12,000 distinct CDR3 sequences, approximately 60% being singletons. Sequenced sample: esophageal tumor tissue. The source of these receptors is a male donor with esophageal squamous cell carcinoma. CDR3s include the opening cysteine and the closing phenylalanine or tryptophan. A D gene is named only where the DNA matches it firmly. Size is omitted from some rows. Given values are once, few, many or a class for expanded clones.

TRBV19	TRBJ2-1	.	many	CASSISWTSLGEQFF	TGTGCCAGTAGTATTAGCTGGACCAGCCTCGGGGAGCAGTTCTTC
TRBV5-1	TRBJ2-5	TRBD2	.	CASSLSGTRGQETQYF	TGCGCCAGCAGCTTGTCCGGGACTAGGGGACAAGAGACCCAGTACTTC
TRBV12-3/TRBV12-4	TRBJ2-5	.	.	CASSFGDKQETQYF	TGTGCCAGCAGTTTCGGGGATAAACAAGAGACCCAGTACTTC
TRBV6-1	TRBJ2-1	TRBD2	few	CASNLSGSRSYNEQFF	TGTGCCAGCAACCTTAGCGGGAGCAGGTCCTACAATGAGCAGTTCTTC
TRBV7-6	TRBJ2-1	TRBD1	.	CASRPTAGGYNEQFF	TGTGCCAGCAGGCCCACAGCAGGGGGATACAATGAGCAGTTCTTC
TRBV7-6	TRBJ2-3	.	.	CASSLAGSGTDTQYF	TGTGCCAGCAGCTTAGCCGGGAGCGGCACAGATACGCAGTATTTT
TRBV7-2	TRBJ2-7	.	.	CASSMGSSTSYEQYF	TGTGCCAGCAGCATGGGATCTTCCACCTCCTACGAGCAGTACTTC
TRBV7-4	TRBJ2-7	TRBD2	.	CASSSGDSYEQYF	TGTGCCAGCAGCAGCGGGGACTCCTACGAGCAGTACTTC
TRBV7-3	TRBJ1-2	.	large	CASSLYGGNYGYTF	TGTGCCAGCAGCTTATACGGCGGAAACTATGGCTACACCTTC
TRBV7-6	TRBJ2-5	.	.	CASSSLGVEETQYF	TGTGCCAGCAGCTCTCTGGGCGTGGAAGAGACCCAGTACTTC
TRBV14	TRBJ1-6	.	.	CASSPPGRRTHSPLHF	TGTGCCAGCAGCCCCCCGGGGCGGAGAACCCATTCACCCCTCCACTTT
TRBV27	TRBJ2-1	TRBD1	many	CASSLRGDRGANEQFF	TGTGCCAGCAGTTTAAGAGGGGACAGGGGGGCCAATGAGCAGTTCTTC
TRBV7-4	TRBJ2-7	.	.	CASSLGDIRYEQYF	TGTGCCAGCAGCTTAGGGGACATCCGATACGAGCAGTACTTC
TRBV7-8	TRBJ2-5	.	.	CASSLVLVQGTQYF	TGTGCCAGCAGCTTAGTTTTGGTCCAAGGGACCCAGTACTTC
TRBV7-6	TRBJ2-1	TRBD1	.	CASSPRSGQGPGGQFF	TGTGCTAGCAGCCCGCGCTCGGGACAGGGCCCCGGGGGGCAGTTCTTC
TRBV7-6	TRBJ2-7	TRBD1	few	CASSSGQGLRSYEQYF	TGTGCCAGCAGCTCGGGACAGGGGTTAAGGTCCTACGAGCAGTACTTC
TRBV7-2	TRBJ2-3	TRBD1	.	CASSNRDRGLKDTQYF	TGTGCCAGCAGCAACCGGGACAGGGGGCTCAAAGATACGCAGTATTTT
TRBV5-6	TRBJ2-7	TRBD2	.	CASSLGGRDYEQYF	TGTGCCAGCAGCTTGGGCGGGAGGGACTACGAGCAGTACTTC
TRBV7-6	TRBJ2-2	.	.	CASSLLLNTGELFF	TGTGCCAGCAGCTTACTATTGAACACCGGGGAGCTGTTTTTT
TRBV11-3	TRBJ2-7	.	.	CASSPRQYEQYF	TGTGCCAGCAGCCCTCGTCAGTACGAGCAGTACTTC
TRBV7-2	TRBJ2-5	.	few	CASSLWFGRGRFKQYF	TGTGCCAGCAGCTTATGGTTTGGGAGGGGGCGTTTCAAGCAGTACTTC
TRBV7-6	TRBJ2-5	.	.	CASSLGSETAFQETQYF	TGTGCCAGCAGCTTAGGTTCCGAGACAGCCTTCCAAGAGACCCAGTACTTC
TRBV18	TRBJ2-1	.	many	CASSLDNEQFF	TGTGCCAGCTCACTCGACAATGAGCAGTTCTTC
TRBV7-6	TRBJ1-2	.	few	CASSSQVDGYTF	TGTGCCAGCAGCTCCCAGGTGGATGGCTACACCTTC
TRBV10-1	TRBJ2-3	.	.	CASSVGRILDTQYF	TGCGCCAGCAGTGTTGGGCGGATCTTGGATACGCAGTATTTT
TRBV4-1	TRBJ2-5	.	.	CASSPGDDPRETQYF	TGCGCCAGCAGCCCGGGAGATGACCCCCGTGAGACCCAGTACTTC
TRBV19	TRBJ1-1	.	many	CASWNTEAFF	TGTGCCAGTTGGAACACTGAAGCTTTCTTT
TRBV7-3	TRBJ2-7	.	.	CASSSTGDYEQYF	TGTGCCAGCAGCTCGACAGGAGACTACGAGCAGTACTTC
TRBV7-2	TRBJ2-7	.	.	CASSSDSSTDTQYF	TGTGCCAGCAGCTCGGACTCGAGCACAGATACGCAGTACTTC
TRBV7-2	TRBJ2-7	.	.	CASSPRDEQYF	TGTGCCAGCAGCCCCCGGGATGAGCAGTACTTC